The source of this TCR beta chain is a study of OX40 agonist ivuxolimab in advanced cancers. The table came from immunoSEQ multiplex PCR; TCRdb's copy has only in-frame clones and leaves some out. The repertoire consists of about 86,000 clones, with 85% to 90% occurring once and the leading ten covering less than 0.2%. Study results and caveats: Clonal expansion from baseline to week 6 occurred in both CD4+ and CD8+ T cells. Some nonresponders additionally presented with little normalized T-cell clonal expansion.

Details on this clone: Its antigen is not identified.

The CDR3 runs to 15 residues. V lost 5 bases to trimming and J lost 2 bases, with 17 bases between them. Germline V gene lookup returns CDR1 GTSNPN and CDR2 SVGIG (reference sequence). The source material was CD4+ or CD8+ T cells sorted from blood, sampled in a trial of the OX40 agonist ivuxolimab. This chain joins TRBV30 and TRBJ2-3; D tentatively fits TRBD1 or TRBD2 (5 bases each). The sequence derives from an adult with an advanced solid tumor such as melanoma, head and neck, liver or kidney cancer. CDR3 coding DNA: TGTGCCTGGTACGACTGGGACGGTAACACAGATACGCAGTATTTT. This gives the protein CAWYDWDGNTDTQYF. Full variable domain (missing parts from reference TRBV30 and TRBJ2-3): SQTIHQWPATLVQPVGSPLSLECTVEGTSNPNLYWYRQAAGRGLQLLFYSVGIGQISSEVPQNLSASRPQDRQFILSSKKLLLSDSGFYLCAWYDWDGNTDTQYFGPGTRLTVL.